Each of the 24 T cell receptor beta chains below was sequenced from the same sample in a study of shared clonotypes between healthy human individuals (dated by TCRdb to about 2020). The library relied on the immunoSEQ multiplex PCR assay. Imported from immuneACCESS, the table was reduced by TCRdb to in-frame sequences with V and J called. These copies leave out some clones; in studies compared against another copy, an unresolved V gene accounts for under half, and the cause of the remainder is not known. Within this sample are around 990,000 clones, with 70% to 85% of them counted one time only. Roughly 0.82% of the sample rests with the top ten. The sequencing sample was made of memory CD4+ T cells from PBMCs. The intended sense of this specimen's cell subset or site label: CD45RA-negative fraction. The origin of the receptors is a man aged 18 to 29 in good health. Some clones in this sample may be carry-over from other donors' samples.

In its sample, this clone was seen a few times. This chain joins TRBV19 and TRBJ1-1, with 7 bases lining up with TRBD1. CDR1 is LNHDA, CDR2 SQIVND, per germline (reference sequence). The CDR3 has 12 residues. V shed 5 bases and J 3 bases; nucleotides not matched to a gene: 0. CDR3 nucleotide sequence: TGTGCCAGTAGTGACAGGGACACTGAAGCTTTCTTT. Its protein is CASSDRDTEAFF.

CDR3 region: CASSAGHPTGKTQYF. CDR3 bases: TGTGCCAGCAGCGCGGGACATCCAACTGGCAAGACCCAGTACTTC. The V call is TRBV9, the J call TRBJ2-5, with D maybe TRBD1 (6 bases). The V gene's germline CDR1 is SGDLS and CDR2 YYNGEE. Trimming left V 3 bases short and J 6 bases short, with 18 bases between. The CDR3 runs to 15 residues.

This clone was seen a single time. This sequence joins TRBV18 and TRBJ1-1, with D hard to call. The CDR3 covers 15 residues. Germline V gene sequence: CDR1 KGHSH, CDR2 LQKENI. V was pared by 7 bases and J by 5 bases, with 20 bases between. DNA of the CDR3: TGTGCCAGCTACTCCTCGCGGGGAAAAGGGACTGAAGCTTTCTTT. Its translation is CASYSSRGKGTEAFF.

This clone was counted many times. CDR3 nucleotide sequence: TGTGCCGCCTCCGGGTCAAAAGACTATGGCTACACCTTC. Translation gives CAASGSKDYGYTF. The chain couples TRBV30 to TRBJ1-2; no reliable D call. Germline V gives CDR1 GTSNPN, CDR2 SVGIG (reference sequence). The CDR3 runs to 13 residues. V lost 8 bases and J 3 bases, leaving 16 bases between the germline ends.

This clone was seen only a few times. V usage is TRBV6-5 and J usage is TRBJ2-5; weak D call: TRBD2 (6 bases). CDR3 size: 15 residues. The V end lost 0 bases, the J end lost 1 base, and 9 bases lay between the germline ends. Germline lookup yields CDR1 MNHEY and CDR2 SVGAGI. CDR3 region: CASSYSWGVQETQYF. For the CDR3, the DNA is TGTGCCAGCAGTTACTCGTGGGGGGTCCAAGAGACCCAGTACTTC.

This clone was observed once. The chain joins TRBV28 to TRBJ1-2; 7 bases fit TRBD1. V dropped 5 bases and J dropped 4; count of bases not matched to a gene: 4. This CDR3 region has 13 residues. Looked up from germline, CDR1 is MDHEN and CDR2 is SYDVKM. The CDR3 spells CASSRDSPYGYTF. In nucleotides, the CDR3 is TGTGCCAGCAGTCGGGACAGCCCCTATGGCTACACCTTC.

The DNA for the CDR3 is TGTGCCAGCAGTTCAGGCAGGAGTGAAAAACTGTTTTTT. Amino acids: CASSSGRSEKLFF. The chain uses TRBV28 and TRBJ1-4, with no clear D. This CDR3 has 13 amino acids. The germline V gene encodes CDR1 MDHEN and CDR2 SYDVKM. V was clipped by 4 bases and J by 7 bases, with 10 bases between them.

The chain joins TRBV10-2 to TRBJ2-7; D not certain. Trimming removed 5 bases at V and 0 bases at J, with 8 bases between. Germline CDR1 WSHSY, CDR2 SAAADI. The CDR3 spans 13 residues. This chain's CDR3 is CASSRRTSYEQYF. The CDR3 DNA reads as TGCGCCAGCAGTAGGCGGACCTCCTACGAGCAGTACTTC.

The table lists this clone with a count of one. The V call is TRBV9, the J call TRBJ1-2; D may be TRBD1 (5 bases). V was cut by 3 bases and J by 4 bases, with 7 bases left in between. The CDR3 is made up of 12 amino acids. Per the germline V gene, CDR1 is SGDLS and CDR2 is YYNGEE. In DNA form, the CDR3 reads TGTGCCAGCAGCGCCGGGGCCTATGGCTACACCTTC. Protein sequence: CASSAGAYGYTF.

The chain couples TRBV19 to TRBJ1-5; TRBD1 matches at 8 bases. Germline values: CDR1 LNHDA, CDR2 SQIVND (reference sequence). With 6 bases clipped from V and 2 bases from J, the junction kept 9 bases outside the gene matches. The CDR3 spans 16 residues. CDR3 in DNA: TGTGCCAGTAGGCCACTTCCGGGACAGGGCAATCAGCCCCAGCATTTT. Amino acids: CASRPLPGQGNQPQHF.

Of note for this clone: This is likely an artifact of a read error, given a far larger clone one base away. This same CDR3 is encoded by further DNA sequences in the sample. The chain joins TRBV11-3 to TRBJ2-3; the D gene is possibly TRBD2 (5 bases). The V gene lost 0 bases and the J gene lost 2 bases, with 6 bases spanning the gap. The length of the CDR3 is 14 residues. The germline V gene encodes CDR1 SGHNT and CDR2 YENEEA. The CDR3 nucleotides read TGTGCCAGCAGCTTAGACGGGAACACAGATACGCAGTATTTT. Its protein product is CASSLDGNTDTQYF.

This clone turned up a few times. Other DNA sequences of this sample code for an identical CDR3. The chain uses TRBV5-6 and TRBJ1-1; D is ambiguous. Germline V gene sequence: CDR1 SGHDT, CDR2 YYEEEE. Trimming removed 4 bases at V and 3 bases at J, with 10 bases between. The CDR3 loop spans 13 amino acids. Written as DNA, the CDR3 is TGTGCCAGCAGCCTCCGGGGTCACACTGAAGCTTTCTTT. Residues: CASSLRGHTEAFF.

J is TRBJ2-1 and V is TRBV2, with TRBD2 identical over 11 bases. The V and J ends lost 2 bases and 9 bases, in that order; junction bases with no gene match: 9. The germline gives CDR1 SNHLY, CDR2 FYNNEI. The CDR3 sequence is 16 residues long. CDR3 bases: TGTGCCAGCAGTGAAAGTCTAGCGGGAGGCAAGGGTGAGCAGTTCTTC. It yields the protein CASSESLAGGKGEQFF.

This clone was counted only a few times. The sample holds other DNA sequences that translate to the same CDR3. This sequence joins TRBV18 and TRBJ2-2; the match to TRBD1 covers 7 bases. Germline values: CDR1 KGHSH, CDR2 LQKENI. CDR3 length: 16 amino acids. With 1 base clipped from V and 0 bases from J, the junction kept 2 bases outside the gene matches. In DNA, the CDR3 is TGTGCCAGCTCACCACGAGGGGGCGCGAACACCGGGGAGCTGTTTTTT. It specifies CASSPRGGANTGELFF.

The chain is built from TRBV2 and TRBJ2-3; D possibly matches TRBD1 or TRBD2 (5 bases each). V was trimmed by 5 bases and J by 0 bases, leaving 12 bases between them. From germline, CDR1 is SNHLY and CDR2 FYNNEI. The CDR3 has 15 residues. The chain's CDR3 is CASSRGPTSTDTQYF. The CDR3 DNA is TGTGCCAGCAGTCGGGGCCCGACTAGCACAGATACGCAGTATTTT.

A note on this clone: A much larger clone differs by one base, so this may be a read error. The sample has other DNA sequences that encode this CDR3 too. This chain joins TRBV2 and TRBJ2-7; 10 nucleotides line up with TRBD1. Per germline, CDR1 SNHLY and CDR2 FYNNEI. V shed 4 bases, J shed 2 bases, and the junction held 2 bases outside the gene matches. This CDR3 is 14 amino acids long. Here the CDR3 reads CASSGGQGAYEQYF. The CDR3 region has the DNA TGTGCCAGCAGTGGAGGACAGGGGGCCTACGAGCAGTACTTC. Combining the CDR3 with reference TRBV2 and TRBJ2-7 gives the whole variable domain EPEVTQTPSHQVTQMGQEVILRCVPISNHLYFYWYRQILGQKVEFLVSFYNNEISEKSEIFDDQFSVERPDGSNFTLKIRSTKLEDSAMYFCASSGGQGAYEQYFGPGTRLTVT.

This clone is a singleton in its sample. The CDR3 protein is CASSLEGQGSGNTIYF. The CDR3 bases are TGCGCCAGCAGCTTGGAGGGACAGGGTTCAGGAAACACCATATATTTT. The chain is built from TRBV5-1 and TRBJ1-3; TRBD1 aligns across 9 bases. Germline CDR1 and CDR2: SGHRS and YFSETQ. The J segment lost 4 bases and the V segment lost 0 bases, leaving 5 bases of the junction unmatched. The CDR3 is made up of 16 amino acids.

This chain uses TRBV29-1 with TRBJ1-1; the match to TRBD1 covers 8 bases. The length of the CDR3 is 11 residues. Trimming cost V 4 bases and J 7 bases; bases outside gene matches: 2. Germline CDR1 is SQVTM and CDR2 is ANQGSEA. Here the CDR3 DNA reads TGCAGCGTTGGGGACAGGTATGAAGCTTTCTTT. Residues: CSVGDRYEAFF.

This chain connects TRBV5-1 to TRBJ1-4; 7 bases align to TRBD1. The germline V gene has CDR1 SGHRS and CDR2 YFSETQ. The V segment lost 2 bases and the J segment 6 bases; nucleotides outside the gene matches: 7. There are 15 residues in the CDR3. This CDR3 reads CASSLQGIRDEKLFF. CDR3 bases: TGCGCCAGCAGCTTACAGGGGATTAGGGATGAAAAACTGTTTTTT.

The genes are TRBV5-1 and TRBJ2-3; 11 positions match TRBD2. Germline lookup yields CDR1 SGHRS and CDR2 YFSETQ. The CDR3 is made up of 16 amino acids. V trimming: 4 bases; J trimming: 4 bases; junction bases outside the gene matches: 8. The CDR3 bases are TGCGCCAGCAGCACTAGGACTAGCGGGCTACCAGATACGCAGTATTTT. Its translation: CASSTRTSGLPDTQYF.

The rearrangement links TRBV28 to TRBJ1-1, with unresolved D. Germline V CDR1 and CDR2: MDHEN, SYDVKM. This CDR3 contains 14 residues. V lost 6 bases and J 1 base, leaving 12 bases between the germline ends. The CDR3 spells CASSEQWENTEAFF. CDR3 in DNA: TGTGCCAGCAGCGAGCAATGGGAGAACACTGAAGCTTTCTTT. Together with reference TRBV28 and TRBJ1-1, the CDR3 gives the full variable domain: DVKVTQSSRYLVKRTGEKVFLECVQDMDHENMFWYRQDPGLGLRLIYFSYDVKMKEKGDIPEGYSVSREKKERFSLILESASTNQTSMYLCASSEQWENTEAFFGQGTRLTVV.

This sequence joins TRBV29-1 and TRBJ2-7; 12 nucleotides align to TRBD2. This CDR3 is 16 amino acids long. From germline, CDR1 is SQVTM and CDR2 ANQGSEA. V shed 0 bases and J 4 bases; nucleotides not matched to a gene: 7. As DNA, the CDR3 is TGCAGCGTTGAAGACCTGACTAGCGGGGGACTTTACGAGCAGTACTTC. Translated: CSVEDLTSGGLYEQYF.

A remark on this clone: Additional DNA sequences in this sample encode the identical CDR3. The chain joins TRBV28 to TRBJ2-5; 7 nucleotides match TRBD2. V trimming: 2 bases; J trimming: 5 bases; junction bases outside the gene matches: 5. The CDR3 is 14 residues long. The V gene's germline CDR1 is MDHEN and CDR2 SYDVKM. The CDR3 protein is CASSLGGRGETQYF. The CDR3 DNA reads as TGTGCCAGCAGTTTAGGCGGGAGAGGTGAGACCCAGTACTTC.

J is TRBJ2-1 and V is TRBV27, with D unclear. V dropped 3 bases and J dropped 5 bases, with 14 bases sitting between them. The CDR3 is made up of 15 amino acids. Germline CDR1 MNHEY, CDR2 SMNVEV (reference sequence). The CDR3 sequence is CASSFSGRLNNEQFF. The CDR3, as DNA: TGTGCCAGCAGTTTTAGTGGCAGGTTGAACAATGAGCAGTTCTTC.